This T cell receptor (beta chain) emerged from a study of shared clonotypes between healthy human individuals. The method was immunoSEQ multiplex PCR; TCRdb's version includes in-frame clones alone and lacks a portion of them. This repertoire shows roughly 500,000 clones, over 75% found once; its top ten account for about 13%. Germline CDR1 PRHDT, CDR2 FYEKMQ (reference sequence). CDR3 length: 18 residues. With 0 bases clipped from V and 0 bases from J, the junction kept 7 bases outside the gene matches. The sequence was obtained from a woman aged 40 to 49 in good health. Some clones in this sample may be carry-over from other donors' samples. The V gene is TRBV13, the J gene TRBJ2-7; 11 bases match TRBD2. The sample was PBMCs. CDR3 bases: TGTGCCAGCAGCTTAGGCCTAGCGGGAGGACTGAGCTCCTACGAGCAGTACTTC. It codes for CASSLGLAGGLSSYEQYF.